This TCR beta chain appears in the sequencing data of a study of shared clonotypes between healthy human individuals. Study at large: The plates for each donor numbered three CD4 naive, three CD4 memory, two CD8 naive and one CD8 memory. Study-level results: Clonotypes not shared had lower generation probabilities than those common to all four donors.

This clone appeared once. The antigen is undetermined. Authors' methods: ImmunoSEQ supplied junction-only sequences lacking quality scores, so filtering was different. Sequencing was performed with immunoSEQ multiplex PCR; in TCRdb, only in-frame clones are kept and a portion is missing. Clone size and the V and J calls come from that table; the DNA yielded D and trimming. The table shows some 2.4 million clones, with roughly 93% occurring only once. This CDR3 contains 14 residues. Per the germline V gene, CDR1 is SNHLY and CDR2 is FYNNEI. The V and J ends lost 7 bases and 1 base, in that order; junction bases with no gene match: 5.

The specimen was naive CD4+ T cells from PBMCs. As to subset: CD45RA+ positively selected. The gene calls are TRBV2 and TRBJ1-2; 8 bases align to TRBD1. This TCR was recovered from a man aged 18 to 29 in good health. Some clones in this sample may be carry-over from other donors' samples. The CDR3 region is CASTPTGDNYGYTF. As DNA, the CDR3 is TGTGCCAGCACCCCGACAGGGGATAACTATGGCTACACCTTC.